The rows below give T cell receptor beta chains drawn from one sample of a study of T cell responses to AZD1222 COVID-19 vaccine. The method was immunoSEQ multiplex PCR; TCRdb's version includes in-frame clones alone and lacks a portion of them. This sample has about 150,000 clones, with 89% found just once. This specimen consisted of peripheral blood, obtained on day 0 of AZD1222 vaccination. The receptors come from an adult in good health. Each CDR3 is given with its conserved first and last residue. A D gene is named only where the DNA matches it firmly. Some rows have no size entry. The others give once, few or many, or a class for an expanded clone.

D gene | clone size | J gene | V gene | CDR3 protein | CDR3 DNA
TRBD1 | NA | TRBJ2-7 | TRBV10-3 | CATGQVQHEQYF | TGTGCCACGGGACAGGTCCAACACGAGCAGTACTTC
TRBD1 | NA | TRBJ1-1 | TRBV4-3 | CASSPQGTANMNTEAFF | TGCGCCAGCAGCCCACAGGGGACAGCCAATATGAACACTGAAGCTTTCTTT
NA | NA | TRBJ2-1 | TRBV9 | CASSVASGTPQEQFF | TGTGCCAGCAGCGTAGCTTCAGGGACTCCTCAAGAGCAGTTCTTC
TRBD1 | NA | TRBJ2-7 | TRBV27 | CASIGQGYEQYF | TGTGCCAGCATAGGACAGGGCTACGAGCAGTACTTC
NA | NA | TRBJ2-7 | TRBV7-9 | CASSLENVYEQYF | TGTGCCAGCAGCTTAGAGAACGTTTACGAGCAGTACTTC
NA | NA | TRBJ2-5 | TRBV7-2 | CASSFRGETQYF | TGTGCCAGCAGCTTTAGGGGGGAGACCCAGTACTTC
NA | few | TRBJ1-1 | TRBV11-2 | CASSLNQGNTEAFF | TGTGCCAGCAGCTTAAATCAGGGGAACACTGAAGCTTTCTTT
NA | NA | TRBJ2-1 | TRBV7-2 | CASSLKTRQSSYNEQFF | TGTGCCAGCAGCTTAAAAACAAGGCAATCCTCCTACAATGAGCAGTTCTTC
NA | NA | TRBJ2-4 | TRBV28 | CASSSRRPFKNIQYF | TGTGCCAGCAGTTCCCGGCGTCCCTTCAAAAACATTCAGTACTTC
NA | once | TRBJ1-6 | TRBV5-6 | CASSVRVAANSPLHF | TGTGCCAGCAGCGTTAGGGTGGCTGCTAATTCACCCCTCCACTTT
NA | NA | TRBJ1-3 | TRBV5-8 | CASSRLTDIAGNTIYF | TGTGCCAGCAGCCGTCTTACGGACATAGCTGGAAACACCATATATTTT
NA | NA | TRBJ2-6 | TRBV27 | CASKRGTGANVLTF | TGTGCCAGCAAGAGGGGAACTGGGGCCAACGTCCTGACTTTC
NA | NA | TRBJ1-3 | TRBV7-3 | CASSLMAFDSGNTIYF | TGTGCCAGCAGCCTCATGGCCTTTGACTCTGGAAACACCATATATTTT
NA | NA | TRBJ1-2 | TRBV15 | CATSRDRQVYGYTF | TGTGCCACCAGCAGAGATCGTCAAGTATATGGCTACACCTTC
TRBD2 | NA | TRBJ2-1 | TRBV4-2 | CASSQLGTRNNEQFF | TGTGCCAGCAGCCAACTTGGGACTAGAAACAATGAGCAGTTCTTC
NA | NA | TRBJ1-5 | TRBV6-5 | CASSFTQNDQPQHF | TGTGCCAGCAGTTTTACACAGAATGATCAGCCCCAGCATTTT
NA | NA | TRBJ2-3 | TRBV5-1 | CASGGGVGGQAADTQYF | TGCGCCAGCGGGGGTGGAGTGGGCGGTCAGGCGGCAGATACGCAGTATTTT